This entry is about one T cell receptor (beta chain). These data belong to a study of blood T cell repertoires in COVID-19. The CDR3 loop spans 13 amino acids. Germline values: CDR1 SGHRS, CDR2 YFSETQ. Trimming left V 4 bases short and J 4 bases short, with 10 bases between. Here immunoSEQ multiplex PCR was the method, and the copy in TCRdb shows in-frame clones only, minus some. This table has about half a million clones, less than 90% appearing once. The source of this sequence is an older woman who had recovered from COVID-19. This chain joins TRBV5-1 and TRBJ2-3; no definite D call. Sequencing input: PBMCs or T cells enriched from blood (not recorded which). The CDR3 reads CASSRVNADTQYF. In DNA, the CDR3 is TGCGCCAGCAGCCGGGTGAACGCAGATACGCAGTATTTT.